The 15 T cell receptor beta chains presented below share a single source sample, sequenced in a study of blood T cell repertoires in COVID-19. Profiled with immunoSEQ multiplex PCR; TCRdb holds only in-frame clones, not every one. The repertoire holds around 80,000 clones, with about 80% as singletons. The specimen sequenced was peripheral blood. Receptor source: a human donor in a cohort sampled during active COVID-19.

This chain joins TRBV18 and TRBJ2-5, with TRBD1 matching 8 bases. The germline V gene encodes CDR1 KGHSH and CDR2 LQKENI. This CDR3 comprises 15 residues. V lost 3 bases to trimming and J lost 5 bases; unmatched junction nucleotides: 8. In nucleotides, the CDR3 is TGTGCCAGCTCACCTTTAGGACAGGGCCGCGAGACCCAGTACTTC. Translating it yields CASSPLGQGRETQYF.

CDR3 amino acids: CASSPRDRAIGISYNEQFF. The DNA of the CDR3 is TGTGCCAGTAGTCCCCGGGACAGGGCCATTGGTATCTCCTACAATGAGCAGTTCTTC. The V gene is TRBV19, the J gene TRBJ2-1, with TRBD1 identical over 9 bases. The CDR3 spans 19 residues. With 5 bases clipped from V and 0 bases from J, the junction kept 14 bases outside the gene matches. Looked up from germline, CDR1 is LNHDA and CDR2 is SQIVND (reference sequence).

This clone has a handful of counts. This chain links TRBV5-4 with TRBJ2-7; the D is unclear. Trimming removed 0 bases from V and 3 bases from J, with 7 bases in between. Germline CDR1 and CDR2: SGHNT and YYREEE (reference sequence). The CDR3 contains 13 residues. CDR3 coding DNA: TGTGCCAGCAGCTTGGGGCATAACTACGAGCAGTACTTC. Translating it yields CASSLGHNYEQYF.

This chain links TRBV18 with TRBJ2-1, with TRBD2 matching 7 bases. After removal of 3 bases from V and 9 bases from J, the junction contained 5 bases not matched to a gene. Germline V lookup: CDR1 KGHSH, CDR2 LQKENI. CDR3 length equals 13 residues. The CDR3 DNA reads as TGTGCCAGCTCACCCGGCGGGAGAGGTGAGCAGTTCTTC. Amino acid sequence: CASSPGGRGEQFF.

The chain links TRBV2 to TRBJ2-1, with 9 positions matching TRBD2. V lost 4 bases, J lost 8 bases, and 6 bases stayed unmatched. The CDR3 sequence is 14 residues long. CDR1 and CDR2 (germline): SNHLY, FYNNEI. The CDR3 reads CASSGLAVWDEQFF. CDR3 in DNA: TGTGCCAGCAGTGGACTAGCGGTCTGGGATGAGCAGTTCTTC.

The chain has TRBV6-6 and TRBJ1-1; 10 bases agree with TRBD1. The CDR3 spans 11 residues. CDR1 is MNHNY and CDR2 is SVGAGI in the germline V gene (reference sequence). V shed 7 bases and J 10 bases; nucleotides not matched to a gene: 3. CDR3 nucleotide sequence: TGTGCCAGCAAGGGGGACAGGGGAGCTTTCTTT. This encodes CASKGDRGAFF.

This chain joins TRBV11-3 and TRBJ2-5; 8 bases match TRBD1. With V trimmed by 2 bases and J by 3 bases, 5 bases remained unmatched. The CDR3 has 15 amino acids. CDR1 SGHNT and CDR2 YENEEA come from the germline V gene. The CDR3 reads CASSLNQGAKETQYF. The CDR3 DNA reads as TGTGCCAGCAGCTTAAACCAGGGGGCCAAAGAGACCCAGTACTTC.

The rearrangement uses TRBV9 and TRBJ2-1; 11 bases agree with TRBD2. CDR1 is SGDLS, CDR2 YYNGEE, per germline. The CDR3 has 16 residues. The V segment lost 0 bases and the J segment 6 bases; nucleotides outside the gene matches: 5. The CDR3 sequence: CASSVGLAGFGNEQFF. Here the CDR3 DNA reads TGTGCCAGCAGCGTAGGACTAGCGGGATTTGGCAATGAGCAGTTCTTC.

The chain links TRBV9 to TRBJ1-1; D is possibly TRBD1 (6 bases). The CDR3 contains 13 residues. The germline V gene encodes CDR1 SGDLS and CDR2 YYNGEE. Trimming pared 3 bases from V and 7 bases from J, leaving 13 bases between. The CDR3 loop reads CASSDQGQLEAFF. The CDR3 DNA sequence: TGTGCCAGCAGCGATCAGGGGCAGCTTGAAGCTTTCTTT.

The chain recombines TRBV5-1 with TRBJ1-1; TRBD1 aligns across 10 bases. The CDR3 loop spans 15 amino acids. V lost 4 bases and J lost 1; bases outside the gene matches: 4. Germline CDR1 and CDR2: SGHRS and YFSETQ. The CDR3 DNA reads as TGCGCCAGCAGCAGACAGGGGGCGGGGAACACTGAAGCTTTCTTT. Amino acids: CASSRQGAGNTEAFF.

The J gene is TRBJ2-2, the V gene TRBV5-1; no clear D gene. V lost 6 bases and J 0 bases, leaving 9 bases between the germline ends. The CDR3 covers 14 residues. Germline V CDR1 and CDR2: SGHRS, YFSETQ. CDR3 nucleotides: TGCGCCAGCAATTCGGCGGCGAACACCGGGGAGCTGTTTTTT. Encoded protein: CASNSAANTGELFF.

The V gene is TRBV3-1 (or the pseudogene TRBV3-2), the J gene TRBJ1-1; D possibly corresponds to TRBD1 (6 bases). The CDR3 totals 14 residues. Germline V CDR1 and CDR2: LGHDT, YNNKEL (reference sequence). The germline V and J ends were trimmed by 5 bases and 7 bases, with 17 bases remaining between them. The chain's CDR3 is CASSLGGGTREAFF. The DNA of the CDR3 is TGTGCCAGCAGCTTGGGGGGGGGCACACGTGAAGCTTTCTTT.

The chain joins TRBV27 to TRBJ2-5; TRBD1 matches at 7 bases. Germline V CDR1 and CDR2: MNHEY, SMNVEV (reference sequence). The CDR3 sequence is 13 residues long. Trimming cost V 5 bases and J 3 bases; bases outside gene matches: 3. The CDR3 region is CASSVTGEETQYF. DNA of the CDR3: TGTGCCAGCAGTGTTACAGGGGAAGAGACCCAGTACTTC.

In the case of this clone: At one end, the junction sequence differs from germline, possibly due to a read error. V is TRBV28 and J is TRBJ1-4, with 10 positions matching TRBD1. The CDR3 spans 14 residues. The germline V gene has CDR1 MDHEN and CDR2 SYDVKM. Here the CDR3 reads CASSRPRDRGGRLF. CDR3 DNA: TGTGCCAGCAGCCGCCCCCGGGACAGGGGAGGCCGGCTTTTT.

The chain recombines TRBV4-1 with TRBJ1-5; 8 positions agree with TRBD1. Unmatched junction bases numbered 7, after V lost 3 bases and J lost 6 bases. The germline V gene has CDR1 MGHRA and CDR2 YSYEKL. CDR3 length: 15 amino acids. The CDR3 DNA reads as TGCGCCAGCAGCCACGAGGGGACAGGCGCTCAGCCCCAGCATTTT. It specifies CASSHEGTGAQPQHF.